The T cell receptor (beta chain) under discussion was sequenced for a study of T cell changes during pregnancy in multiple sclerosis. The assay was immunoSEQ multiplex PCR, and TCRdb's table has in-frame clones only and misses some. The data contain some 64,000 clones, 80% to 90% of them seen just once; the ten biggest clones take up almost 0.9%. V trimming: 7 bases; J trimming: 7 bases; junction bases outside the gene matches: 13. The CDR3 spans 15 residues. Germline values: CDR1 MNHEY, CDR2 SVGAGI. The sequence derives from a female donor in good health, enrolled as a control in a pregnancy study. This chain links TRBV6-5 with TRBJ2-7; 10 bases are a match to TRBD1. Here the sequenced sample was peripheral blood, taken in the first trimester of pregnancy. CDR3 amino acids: CASTRSRDRGGEQYF. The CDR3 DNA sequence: TGTGCCAGCACCCGGAGCCGGGACAGGGGTGGAGAGCAGTACTTC.